This T cell receptor beta chain appears in the sequencing data of a study of technical replicates of blood from a few donors. The method was immunoSEQ multiplex PCR; TCRdb's version includes in-frame clones alone and lacks a portion of them. The sample consists of over 80,000 clones, approximately 96% of them appearing once. Germline V gives CDR1 LNHNV, CDR2 YYDKDF (reference sequence). Trimming stripped 0 bases from V and 3 bases from J, with 32 bases between. This CDR3 region has 22 residues. The chain combines TRBV15 with TRBJ2-5; tentatively, D is TRBD1 (7 bases). This TCR was sampled from a human donor in good health. The specimen sequenced was T cells isolated from PBMCs. The CDR3 loop reads CATSRDYSGGSRGLSIEETQYF. CDR3 DNA: TGTGCCACCAGCAGAGATTATTCAGGGGGGTCCCGAGGTTTGAGTATCGAAGAGACCCAGTACTTC.